Below, 15 T cell receptor beta chains from the same sample are listed, as sequenced in a study of T cell responses to AZD1222 COVID-19 vaccine. Sequencing used immunoSEQ multiplex PCR; TCRdb keeps in-frame clones, though not all of them. The sample records some 140,000 clones, around nine tenths being singletons. This material consisted of peripheral blood, taken on day 0 of AZD1222 vaccination. All receptors derive from an adult in good health.

The sample holds one count of this clone. In nucleotides, the CDR3 is TGTGCCAGCAGGTTCAGAGGGGCAACTAATGAAAAACTGTTTTTT. Protein sequence: CASRFRGATNEKLFF. The chain carries TRBV6-5 and TRBJ1-4; D perhaps matches TRBD1 (5 bases). This CDR3 region has 15 residues. V was pared by 6 bases and J by 0 bases, with 11 bases between. Per the germline V gene, CDR1 is MNHEY and CDR2 is SVGAGI.

The chain uses TRBV28 and TRBJ1-6; D uncertain. The CDR3 is made up of 16 amino acids. CDR1 and CDR2 (germline): MDHEN, SYDVKM. The V gene lost 3 bases and the J gene lost 4 bases, with 13 bases spanning the gap. The CDR3 nucleotides are TGTGCCAGCAGTTTCCCGAGTGGGGTTTATAATTCACCCCTCCACTTT. Protein: CASSFPSGVYNSPLHF.

The rearrangement joins TRBV27 to TRBJ1-6, with D possibly being TRBD1 (6 bases). Germline CDR1 is MNHEY and CDR2 is SMNVEV (reference sequence). This CDR3 has 14 residues. V lost 3 bases to trimming and J lost 10 bases, with 13 bases between them. CDR3 coding DNA: TGTGCCAGCAGTTTCGCCAGGGGAAGATCACCCCTCCACTTT. This translates into CASSFARGRSPLHF.

The rearrangement uses TRBV6-5 and TRBJ2-3; D is uncertain. Germline CDR1 reads MNHEY; CDR2 reads SVGAGI. V was clipped by 6 bases and J by 7 bases, with 8 bases between them. The CDR3 spans 11 residues. CDR3 coding DNA: TGTGCCAGCAGAGGAGAGAATACGCAGTATTTT. It yields the protein CASRGENTQYF.

The rearrangement joins TRBV5-1 to TRBJ1-2, with 9 bases identical to TRBD1. Per the germline V gene, CDR1 is SGHRS and CDR2 is YFSETQ. The CDR3 runs 15 residues. Trimming took 4 bases from V and 0 from J; bases not matched to a gene: 4. CDR3 nucleotides: TGCGCCAGCAGCGCCGGACAGGGGACTAACTATGGCTACACCTTC. Its translation is CASSAGQGTNYGYTF.

The V call is TRBV5-8, the J call TRBJ2-2, with 11 bases aligning to TRBD2. The CDR3 has 13 amino acids. Trimming cost V 1 base and J 13 bases; bases outside gene matches: 3. Germline lookup yields CDR1 SGHTS and CDR2 YDEGEE. CDR3 nucleotides: TGTGCCAGCAGCTTGACTAGCGGGAGTGGGCTGTTTTTT. Translation gives CASSLTSGSGLFF.

This clone has a handful of counts. V is TRBV27 and J is TRBJ1-2; 7 bases map to TRBD1. Germline V gene lookup returns CDR1 MNHEY and CDR2 SMNVEV (reference sequence). The CDR3 is made up of 15 amino acids. V was pared by 5 bases and J by 4 bases, with 10 bases of the junction left unmatched. Here the CDR3 DNA reads TGTGCCAGCAGTCGTACCACAGGGGTTACCTATGGCTACACCTTC. Translation gives CASSRTTGVTYGYTF.

This chain links TRBV2 with TRBJ2-5, with a tentative D call TRBD2 (6 bases). V lost 7 bases, J lost 1 base, and 7 bases lay in between. CDR3 length: 12 amino acids. Germline-derived CDR1 and CDR2 are SNHLY and FYNNEI. The CDR3 reads CASNSGQETQYF. The DNA for the CDR3 is TGTGCCAGCAATAGCGGCCAAGAGACCCAGTACTTC.

V gene TRBV15 combines with J gene TRBJ2-3, with 9 bases lining up with TRBD2. The length of the CDR3 is 16 residues. From germline, CDR1 is LNHNV and CDR2 YYDKDF (reference sequence). The trim removed 0 bases at V and 1 base at J, leaving 2 bases unmatched. CDR3 sequence: CATSRDWTSGTDTQYF. CDR3 coding DNA: TGTGCCACCAGCAGAGATTGGACTAGCGGCACAGATACGCAGTATTTT. Looking up the rest from reference TRBV15 and TRBJ2-3 gives the full variable domain: DAMVIQNPRYQVTQFGKPVTLSCSQTLNHNVMYWYQQKSSQAPKLLFHYYDKDFNNEADTPDNFQSRRPNTSFCFLDIRSPGLGDTAMYLCATSRDWTSGTDTQYFGPGTRLTVL.

The chain employs TRBV15 and TRBJ2-2; weak D call: TRBD1 (6 bases). The germline CDR1 and CDR2 sequences are LNHNV and YYDKDF (reference sequence). The CDR3 totals 14 residues. Between the trimmed V and J ends, which lost 2 bases and 8 bases, there was a span of 12 bases. The CDR3 protein is CATSRSQGIGELFF. The CDR3 DNA reads as TGTGCCACCAGCAGATCACAGGGTATAGGGGAGCTGTTTTTT.

The chain links TRBV4-2 to TRBJ1-4; D not certain. The CDR3 length is 17 residues. V was clipped by 0 bases and J by 2 bases, with 13 bases between them. Germline CDR1 LGHNA, CDR2 YNFKEQ. CDR3 sequence: CASSQESPRRTNEKLFF. The CDR3 DNA follows: TGTGCCAGCAGCCAAGAATCTCCACGTCGCACTAATGAAAAACTGTTTTTT.

This clone was detected only a few times. This chain joins TRBV4-3 and TRBJ1-1; D perhaps matches TRBD1 (5 bases). Germline V gene sequence: CDR1 LGHNA, CDR2 YSLEER. V gave up 0 bases and J gave up 5 bases, with 16 bases separating them. This CDR3 spans 16 amino acids. The CDR3 DNA sequence: TGCGCCAGCAGCCAAGATGCGGGGGGGAGGAAGACTGAAGCTTTCTTT. This gives the protein CASSQDAGGRKTEAFF.

The genes are TRBV25-1 and TRBJ2-1; no firm D call. The CDR3 has 13 amino acids. V was shortened by 1 base and J by 7 bases, with 8 bases between the two germline ends. The germline V gene encodes CDR1 MGHDK and CDR2 SYGVNS. This CDR3 is CASSEFNENEQFF. CDR3 sequence (DNA): TGTGCCAGCAGTGAATTCAATGAGAATGAGCAGTTCTTC.

The chain links TRBV6-4 to TRBJ2-3, with D unresolved. Germline V lookup: CDR1 MRHNA, CDR2 SNTAGT. The CDR3 spans 14 residues. The ends were cut back, 2 bases at V and 7 bases at J, with 13 bases in the middle. The CDR3 protein is CASSDGFSSHTQYF. The CDR3 bases are TGTGCCAGCAGTGACGGTTTCTCCTCCCATACGCAGTATTTT.

The chain's CDR3 is CASSLGDGPSYEQYF. As DNA, the CDR3 is TGTGCCAGCAGCCTAGGAGACGGACCATCCTACGAGCAGTACTTC. V usage is TRBV5-6 and J usage is TRBJ2-7; D not certain. The CDR3 runs 15 residues. In germline, CDR1 is SGHDT, CDR2 YYEEEE. Trimming left V 4 bases short and J 1 base short, with 15 bases between.